This is a list of T cell receptor beta chains from one sample in a study of CD8 T cells in ankylosing spondylitis. TCRdb passed the 5' RACE reads through MiXCR, listing each CDR3 protein once. The sample contains 800,000 to 900,000 distinct CDR3 sequences, 10% to 15% of which appear only once. The specimen was blood, either unsorted or a sorted T cell fraction (not recorded which). The source is a male donor with ankylosing spondylitis. Both conserved end residues are part of each CDR3. A D gene is named only where the DNA matches it firmly. A row's size may be missing; if present it is once, few, many or a size class.

d_call j_call v_call clone_size cdr3_aa cdr3_nt
- TRBJ2-5 TRBV20-1 - CSATRRTWEETQYF TGCAGTGCTACCCGTAGGACTTGGGAAGAGACCCAGTACTTC
- TRBJ1-3 TRBV7-9 many CASSLRGPFSGNTIYF TGTGCCAGCAGCCTCCGGGGACCGTTCTCTGGAAACACCATATATTTT
- TRBJ1-2 TRBV27 - CASREGLMYGYTF TGTGCCAGCAGAGAGGGGTTGATGTATGGCTACACCTTC
- TRBJ2-7 TRBV5-6 - CASSWGGPGGSYEQYF TGTGCCAGCAGCTGGGGGGGGCCCGGGGGCTCCTACGAGCAGTACTTC
- TRBJ2-1 TRBV4-3 few CASSQDRLHNEQFF TGCGCCAGCAGCCAAGATAGGCTACACAATGAGCAGTTCTTC
- TRBJ2-2 TRBV12-3/TRBV12-4 - CASSRSTANTGELFF TGTGCCAGCAGTAGGTCGACTGCGAACACCGGGGAGCTGTTTTTT
TRBD1 TRBJ2-6 TRBV12-3/TRBV12-4 few CASSWTGLGANVLTF TGTGCCAGCAGCTGGACAGGGTTAGGGGCCAACGTCCTGACTTTC
TRBD2 TRBJ2-1 TRBV7-6 - CASSPLGLAGGEQFF TGTGCCAGCAGCCCCCTAGGACTAGCGGGAGGTGAGCAGTTCTTC
- TRBJ2-7 TRBV4-2 - CASSQDGGLSSYEQYF TGTGCCAGCAGCCAAGATGGGGGATTAAGCTCCTACGAGCAGTACTTC
TRBD1 TRBJ2-1 TRBV24-1 - CATSDGTGPNEQFF TGTGCCACCAGTGATGGGACAGGCCCTAATGAGCAGTTCTTC
- TRBJ2-7 TRBV4-3 many CASSQGSDEQYF TGCGCCAGCAGCCAAGGGAGTGACGAGCAGTACTTC
- TRBJ2-5 TRBV20-1 - CSASAAGKETQYF TGCAGTGCTAGTGCTGCAGGGAAAGAGACCCAGTACTTC
TRBD1 TRBJ1-2 TRBV19 few CASGQGADLGYTF TGTGCCTCTGGGCAGGGGGCTGATCTTGGCTACACCTTC
- TRBJ2-2 TRBV6-5 - CASSSHGPSGELFF TGTGCCAGCAGTTCTCACGGACCCTCCGGGGAGCTGTTTTTT
- TRBJ1-2 TRBV20-1 - CSATPQPNYGYTF TGCAGTGCTACCCCTCAACCTAACTATGGCTACACCTTC
- TRBJ2-1 TRBV6-2/TRBV6-3 - CASSHPPRDEQFF TGTGCCAGCAGTCACCCCCCCAGGGATGAGCAGTTCTTC
- TRBJ1-2 TRBV20-1 - CSARIRGFLGYTF TGCAGTGCTAGAATCCGGGGATTCTTGGGCTACACCTTC
- TRBJ2-2 TRBV5-5 few CASSWRTANTGELFF TGTGCCAGCAGCTGGCGGACGGCGAACACCGGGGAGCTGTTTTTT
TRBD1 TRBJ2-7 TRBV7-3 few CASSLTGKRNEQYF TGTGCCAGCAGTTTGACAGGGAAGCGTAACGAGCAGTACTTC
- TRBJ1-2 TRBV20-1 few CRGAGASQGGYTF TGCAGGGGTGCAGGGGCGTCCCAAGGTGGCTACACCTTC
- TRBJ1-1 TRBV18 - CASSPAGDNGRNTEAFF TGTGCCAGCTCTCCCGCAGGGGACAATGGCCGGAACACTGAAGCTTTCTTT
- TRBJ2-7 TRBV20-1 - CSARGSASPYEQYF TGCAGTGCTAGAGGGTCGGCCAGTCCCTACGAGCAGTACTTC
TRBD2 TRBJ2-3 TRBV9 - CARFDREKPGLAEQDTQYF TGTGCCCGGTTCGACAGGGAAAAACCGGGACTAGCTGAACAAGATACGCAGTATTTT
TRBD2 TRBJ2-5 TRBV15 - CATSSGVIAGGKGETQYF TGTGCCACCAGCAGTGGGGTGATAGCGGGAGGCAAAGGAGAGACCCAGTACTTC
- TRBJ2-5 TRBV11-1 - CASSRAGWGRGETQYF TGTGCCAGCAGTCGCGCGGGTTGGGGGCGCGGAGAGACCCAGTACTTC
TRBD1 TRBJ2-3 TRBV4-3 - CASSQTDRGRTDTQYF TGCGCCAGCAGCCAGACGGACAGGGGGAGAACAGATACGCAGTATTTT
- TRBJ1-6 TRBV11-3 few CASSLGREAPLHF TGTGCCAGCAGCTTAGGACGGGAAGCACCCCTCCACTTT
- TRBJ2-3 TRBV12-3/TRBV12-4 many CASRYDLGTDTQYF TGTGCCAGCAGATACGACTTGGGCACAGATACGCAGTATTTT
- TRBJ2-1 TRBV6-5 - CASSYGVTEQFF TGTGCCAGCAGTTACGGGGTCACTGAGCAGTTCTTC
- TRBJ1-4 TRBV20-1 few CSAAGGHSNEKLFF TGCAGTGCCGCCGGGGGGCACTCGAATGAAAAACTGTTTTTT
- TRBJ1-4 TRBV15 - CATSRAQRGDEKLFF TGTGCCACCAGCAGAGCGCAACGGGGGGATGAAAAACTGTTTTTT
TRBD2 TRBJ2-3 TRBV20-1 - CSARDPGGGPGDTQYF TGCAGTGCTAGAGACCCCGGGGGAGGGCCCGGAGATACGCAGTATTTT
- TRBJ2-7 TRBV6-2/TRBV6-3 - CASIPQSSYEQYF TGTGCCAGCATCCCCCAGAGCTCCTACGAGCAGTACTTC
- TRBJ1-2 TRBV12-3/TRBV12-4 few CASSVAGTGGGYTF TGTGCCAGCAGTGTTGCCGGGACCGGGGGAGGCTACACCTTC
- TRBJ1-2 TRBV7-9 few CASSLLVGEPSYGYTF TGTGCCAGCAGCTTACTAGTAGGGGAGCCAAGCTATGGCTACACCTTC
- TRBJ1-6 TRBV28 - CASRNEAGSYNSPLHF TGTGCCAGCAGAAACGAGGCCGGGAGCTATAATTCACCCCTCCACTTT
- TRBJ2-7 TRBV21-1 - CASQREGDYEQYF TGTGCCAGTCAGCGGGAGGGGGACTACGAGCAGTACTTC
- TRBJ1-2 TRBV29-1 few CTCTFGIDYGYTF TGCACCTGTACGTTTGGTATCGACTATGGCTACACCTTC
- TRBJ1-1 TRBV7-7 - CASSLASGDTEAFF TGTGCTAGCAGCTTAGCGTCGGGAGACACTGAAGCTTTCTTT
- TRBJ1-5 TRBV5-1 - CASSLDGAVQPQHF TGCGCCAGCAGCTTGGATGGGGCTGTGCAGCCCCAGCATTTT
- TRBJ1-1 TRBV20-1 few CSASPRGRGSTEAFF TGCAGTGCTAGCCCAAGGGGAAGAGGTAGCACTGAAGCTTTCTTT
TRBD1 TRBJ2-4 TRBV5-1 few CASSSDRGIINIQYF TGCGCCAGCAGCTCGGACAGGGGGATTATAAACATTCAGTACTTC
- TRBJ1-2 TRBV29-1 - CSVLGGGRTTNYGYTF TGCAGCGTTCTGGGGGGTGGGAGAACCACTAACTATGGCTACACCTTC
- TRBJ2-4 TRBV20-1 few CSARGYSKNIQYF TGCAGTGCTAGAGGTTACAGTAAAAACATTCAGTACTTC
- TRBJ2-7 TRBV20-1 - CSARDPAEGVPYEQYF TGCAGTGCTAGAGATCCGGCGGAGGGGGTTCCCTACGAGCAGTACTTC
- TRBJ1-3 TRBV12-3/TRBV12-4 many CASRDSSGNTIYF TGTGCCAGCAGGGACAGCTCTGGAAACACCATATATTTT